This paragraph reports one T cell receptor beta chain. From germline, CDR1 is SGHNT and CDR2 YYREEE (reference sequence). The CDR3 is 14 residues long. Trimming removed 0 bases at V and 5 bases at J, with 11 bases between. Measured with immunoSEQ multiplex PCR; TCRdb has only the in-frame clones, and not every one. The sample includes over 70,000 clones, over 90% seen only once; the top ten take 4.5% to 5%. The data are from a study of technical replicates of blood from a handful of donors. The TCR was taken from a human donor in good health. Some clones in this sample may be carry-over from other donors' samples. Source material: PBMCs. The chain uses TRBV5-4 and TRBJ2-5, with D possibly TRBD2 on 5 matching bases. CDR3: CASSLGDQRETQYF. In DNA, the CDR3 is TGTGCCAGCAGCTTGGGCGATCAGCGGGAGACCCAGTACTTC.